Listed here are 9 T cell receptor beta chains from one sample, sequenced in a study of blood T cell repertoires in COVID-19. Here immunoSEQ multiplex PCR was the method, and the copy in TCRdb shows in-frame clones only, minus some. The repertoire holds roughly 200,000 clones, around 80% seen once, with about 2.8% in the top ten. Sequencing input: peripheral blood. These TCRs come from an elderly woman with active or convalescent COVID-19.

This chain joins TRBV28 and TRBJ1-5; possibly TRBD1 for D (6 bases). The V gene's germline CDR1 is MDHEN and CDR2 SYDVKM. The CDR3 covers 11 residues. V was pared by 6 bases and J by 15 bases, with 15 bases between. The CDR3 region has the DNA TGTGCCAGCAGCACAACAGGGCATAGGCATTTT. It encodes CASSTTGHRHF. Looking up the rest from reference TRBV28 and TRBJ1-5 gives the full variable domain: DVKVTQSSRYLVKRTGEKVFLECVQDMDHENMFWYRQDPGLGLRLIYFSYDVKMKEKGDIPEGYSVSREKKERFSLILESASTNQTSMYLCASSTTGHRHFGDGTRLSIL.

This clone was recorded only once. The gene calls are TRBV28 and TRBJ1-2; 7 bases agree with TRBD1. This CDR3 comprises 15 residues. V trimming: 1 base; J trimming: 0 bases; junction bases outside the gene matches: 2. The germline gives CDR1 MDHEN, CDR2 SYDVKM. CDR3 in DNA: TGTGCCAGCAGTTTATCCGACAGGGCTAACTATGGCTACACCTTC. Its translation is CASSLSDRANYGYTF.

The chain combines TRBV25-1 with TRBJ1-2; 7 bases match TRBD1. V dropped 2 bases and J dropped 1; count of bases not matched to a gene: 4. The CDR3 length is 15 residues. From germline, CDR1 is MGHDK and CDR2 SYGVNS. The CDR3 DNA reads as TGTGCCAGCAGTGAACAGGGGGGACGTAACTATGGCTACACCTTC. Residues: CASSEQGGRNYGYTF.

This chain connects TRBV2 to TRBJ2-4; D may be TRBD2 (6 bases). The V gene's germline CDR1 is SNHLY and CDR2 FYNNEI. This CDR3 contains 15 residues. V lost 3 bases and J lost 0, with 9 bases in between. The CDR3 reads CASSEAGLAKNIQYF. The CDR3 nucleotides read TGTGCCAGCAGTGAGGCGGGGCTAGCCAAAAACATTCAGTACTTC.

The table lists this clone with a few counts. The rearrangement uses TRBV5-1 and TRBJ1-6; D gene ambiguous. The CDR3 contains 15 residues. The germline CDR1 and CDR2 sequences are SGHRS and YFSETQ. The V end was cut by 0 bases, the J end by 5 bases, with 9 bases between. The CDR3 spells CASSLENSNNSPLHF. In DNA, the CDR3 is TGCGCCAGCAGCTTGGAGAACAGTAATAATTCACCCCTCCACTTT.

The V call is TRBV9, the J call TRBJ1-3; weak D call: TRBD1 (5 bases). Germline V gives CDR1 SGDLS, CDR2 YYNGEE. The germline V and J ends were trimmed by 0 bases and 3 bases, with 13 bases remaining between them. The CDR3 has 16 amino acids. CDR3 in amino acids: CASSVASAGNGNTIYF. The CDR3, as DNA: TGTGCCAGCAGCGTAGCCTCGGCAGGGAATGGAAACACCATATATTTT.

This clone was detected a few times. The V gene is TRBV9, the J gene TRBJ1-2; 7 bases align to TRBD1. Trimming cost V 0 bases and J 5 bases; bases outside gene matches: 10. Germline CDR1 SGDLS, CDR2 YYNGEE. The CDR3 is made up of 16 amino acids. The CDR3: CASSVAGGPHLYGYTF. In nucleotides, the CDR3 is TGTGCCAGCAGCGTAGCAGGGGGGCCTCATCTTTATGGCTACACCTTC.

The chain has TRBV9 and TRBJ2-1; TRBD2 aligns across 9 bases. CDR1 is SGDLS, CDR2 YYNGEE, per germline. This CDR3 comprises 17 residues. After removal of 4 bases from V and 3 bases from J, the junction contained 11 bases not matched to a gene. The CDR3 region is CASSPRVAGALYNEQFF. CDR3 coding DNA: TGTGCCAGCAGCCCCCGGGTAGCGGGGGCCCTCTACAATGAGCAGTTCTTC.

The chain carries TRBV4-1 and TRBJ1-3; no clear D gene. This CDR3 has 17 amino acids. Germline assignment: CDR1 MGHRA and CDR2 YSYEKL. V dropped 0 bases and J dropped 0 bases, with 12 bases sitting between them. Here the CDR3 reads CASSQDWQALSGNTIYF. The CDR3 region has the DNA TGCGCCAGCAGCCAAGACTGGCAGGCTCTCTCTGGAAACACCATATATTTT.